This T cell receptor beta chain is from a study of shared clonotypes between healthy human individuals. The CDR3 runs 16 residues. CDR1 and CDR2 (germline): SGHTA, FQGNSA. The V and J ends lost 5 bases and 0 bases respectively, with 14 bases between them. Repertoires were generated with immunoSEQ multiplex PCR, while TCRdb's copy carries only in-frame clones and drops some. Among more than 1.2 million clones, about 98.5% were seen once, and the ten largest hold 0.36%. The chain recombines TRBV7-2 with TRBJ1-5; D might be TRBD1 (5 bases). This clonotype originated in a man under 40 in good health. Sequencing used naive CD4+ T cells sorted from blood. The subset here: CD45RA+ positively selected. The CDR3 protein is CASSRQIGGSNQPQHF. The CDR3 region has the DNA TGTGCCAGCAGCCGCCAAATTGGGGGTAGCAATCAGCCCCAGCATTTT.